This T cell receptor (beta chain) comes out of a study of cytomegalovirus exposure and HLA in healthy donors. Findings of the study overall: Three of the chains that were CMV-associated were confirmed in vitro to be specific for CMV antigens.

Libraries were prepared by immunoSEQ multiplex PCR; TCRdb keeps only in-frame clonotypes and omits some of them. The sample yields 130,000 to 150,000 clones, 90% seen once. For this clone: The antigen remains unidentified.

Between the trimmed V and J ends, which lost 6 bases and 3 bases, there was a span of 16 bases. CDR1 is SGHRS and CDR2 is YFSETQ in the germline V gene. The CDR3 contains 14 residues. This TCR was recovered from a woman in her twenties or thirties in good health and CMV-seropositive. The material sequenced was PBMCs. The V and J genes are TRBV5-1 and TRBJ2-7; tentative D call: TRBD1 (6 bases). The CDR3 loop reads CASTDLSQGYEQYF. The CDR3 DNA reads TGCGCCAGCACCGACCTCTCACAGGGCTACGAGCAGTACTTC.